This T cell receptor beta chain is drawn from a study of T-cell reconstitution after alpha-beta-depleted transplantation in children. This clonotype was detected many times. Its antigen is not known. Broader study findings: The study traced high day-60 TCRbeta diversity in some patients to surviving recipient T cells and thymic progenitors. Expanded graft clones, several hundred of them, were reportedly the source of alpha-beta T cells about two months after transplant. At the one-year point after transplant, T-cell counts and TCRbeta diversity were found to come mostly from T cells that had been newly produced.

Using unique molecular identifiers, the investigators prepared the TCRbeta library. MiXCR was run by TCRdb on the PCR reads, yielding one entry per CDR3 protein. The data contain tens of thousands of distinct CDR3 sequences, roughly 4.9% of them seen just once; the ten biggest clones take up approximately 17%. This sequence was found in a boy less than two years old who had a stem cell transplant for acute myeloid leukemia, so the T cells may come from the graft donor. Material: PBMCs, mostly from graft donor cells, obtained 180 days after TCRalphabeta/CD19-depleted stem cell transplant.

The CDR3 sequence: CASSLAVGGITGELFF. Written as DNA, the CDR3 is TGTGCCAGCAGCTTAGCTGTAGGAGGCATCACCGGGGAGCTGTTTTTT. The V call is TRBV7-9, the J call TRBJ2-2; possible D gene TRBD2, 5 bases. The CDR3 sequence is 16 residues long. Germline CDR1 SEHNR, CDR2 FQNEAQ (reference sequence). V shed 0 bases and J shed 4 bases, with 12 bases lying between them.